This T cell receptor beta chain was recorded in a study of beta chain features in type 1 diabetes. As for the study in general: All samples together contributed around 98,000,000 sorted cells for examination. Findings and limits, study-wide: In these data, an HLA type influence on TCRB rearrangement remained unresolved. Lower insertion and higher deletion counts appeared at VDJ junctions in type 1 diabetes patients.

Expressed TCRB transcripts were sequenced after all isolated RNA was converted to cDNA. Measured with immunoSEQ multiplex PCR; TCRdb has only the in-frame clones, and not every one. Of almost 350,000 clones in the sample, around 8% were seen once. This clone was found once. The antigen is not known. A CD45RO/CCR7/CD25/CD127/CD95/CD27 panel sorted naive, central memory, regulatory and stem cell-like memory CD4+ cells. This TCR derives from a woman between 18 and 29 years old in good health. What was sequenced was central memory CD4+ T cells from blood.

This CDR3 reads CASSPLGRGPVTGELFF. The CDR3 DNA reads as TGTGCCAGCAGCCCTCTGGGGAGGGGGCCCGTCACCGGGGAGCTGTTTTTT. This chain uses TRBV7-9 with TRBJ2-2; D is possibly TRBD1 or TRBD2 (7 bases each). The CDR3 is made up of 17 amino acids. Germline-derived CDR1 and CDR2 are SEHNR and FQNEAQ (reference sequence). With 5 bases removed from V and 4 bases from J, the gap between germline ends came to 20 bases.